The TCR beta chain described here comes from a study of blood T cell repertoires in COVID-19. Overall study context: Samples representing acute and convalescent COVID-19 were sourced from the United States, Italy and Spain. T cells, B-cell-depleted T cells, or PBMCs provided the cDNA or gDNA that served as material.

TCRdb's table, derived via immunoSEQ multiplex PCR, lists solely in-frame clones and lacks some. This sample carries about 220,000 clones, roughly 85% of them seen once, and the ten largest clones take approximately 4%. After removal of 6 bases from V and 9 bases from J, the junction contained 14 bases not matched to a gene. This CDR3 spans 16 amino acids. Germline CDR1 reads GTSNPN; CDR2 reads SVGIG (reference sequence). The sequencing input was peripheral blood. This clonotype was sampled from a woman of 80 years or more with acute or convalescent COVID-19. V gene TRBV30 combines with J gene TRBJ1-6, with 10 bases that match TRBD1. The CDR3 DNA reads TGTGCCTGCCCAGGACTAGGGACAGGGGTTAGTTCACCCCTCCACTTT. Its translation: CACPGLGTGVSSPLHF.